The next 2 T cell receptor beta chains were all read from a single sample in a study of identical twins. TCRdb re-called the 5' RACE reads through MiXCR, storing one row per CDR3 protein. The sample includes roughly 290,000 distinct CDR3 sequences, roughly 9% of them seen just once. These records were also assigned to another study, of yellow fever vaccine responses in identical twins.

Material: CD8+ T cells sorted from blood. Source of these receptors: a woman aged 18-29 years in good health.

The sample holds a few counts of this clonotype. The J gene is TRBJ1-5, the V gene TRBV19; D is ambiguous. The germline gives CDR1 LNHDA, CDR2 SQIVND (reference sequence). The CDR3 is 15 residues long. Trimming stripped 4 bases from V and 0 bases from J, with 10 bases between. In DNA, the CDR3 is TGTGCCAGTAGTACTTCTTTCAATAGCAATCAGCCCCAGCATTTT. Translation: CASSTSFNSNQPQHF. Variable domain in full (rest from reference TRBV19 and TRBJ1-5): DGGITQSPKYLFRKEGQNVTLSCEQNLNHDAMYWYRQDPGQGLRLIYYSQIVNDFQKGDIAEGYSVSREKKESFPLTVTSAQKNPTAFYLCASSTSFNSNQPQHFGDGTRLSIL.

This clonotype was seen a few times. The genes are TRBV4-1 and TRBJ2-1, with 15 bases fitting TRBD2. The CDR3 runs 18 residues. Germline CDR1 is MGHRA and CDR2 is YSYEKL. The J segment lost 9 bases and the V segment lost 1 base, leaving 10 bases of the junction unmatched. CDR3 sequence: CASSQVTGLAGGPGEQFF. In DNA, the CDR3 is TGCGCCAGCAGCCAAGTTACCGGACTAGCGGGAGGGCCCGGTGAGCAGTTCTTC.